A selection of T cell receptor beta chains follows, all from one sample in a study of blood T cells in healthy people across ages. TCRdb fed the 5' RACE reads into MiXCR, producing one record per CDR3 protein. Found here are hundreds of thousands of distinct CDR3 sequences, around 38% of them singletons; the top ten hold approximately 29%. Sequencing was carried out using blood. The receptors originated from a man of 80 years or more in good health. The CDR3 runs from the conserved cysteine through the conserved F or W. D genes are given only for firm matches. Only part of the rows carry a size: once, few, many, or a class if the clone is expanded.

CDR3 protein	CDR3 DNA	D gene	V gene	J gene	clone size
CASSPASPGAFF	TGTGCCAGCAGCCCAGCGTCCCCTGGAGCTTTCTTT	-	TRBV7-8	TRBJ1-1	-
CASSFGTHEQYF	TGTGCCAGCAGTTTCGGGACACACGAGCAGTACTTC	-	TRBV25-1	TRBJ2-7	-
CSVEARQGVSYEQYF	TGCAGCGTTGAAGCAAGACAGGGAGTTTCCTACGAGCAGTACTTC	TRBD1	TRBV29-1	TRBJ2-7	-
CASSSFDRDGTPYNEQFF	TGTGCCAGCAGTTCATTCGACAGGGATGGTACCCCCTACAATGAGCAGTTCTTC	TRBD1	TRBV6-2/TRBV6-3	TRBJ2-1	many
CASSPTAISSYEQYF	TGTGCCAGCAGCCCCACAGCGATCAGCTCCTACGAGCAGTACTTC	-	TRBV7-9	TRBJ2-7	once
CASRSGGTNTEAFF	TGTGCCAGCAGATCTGGGGGGACGAACACTGAAGCTTTCTTT	-	TRBV12-3/TRBV12-4	TRBJ1-1	-
CSASEPNTEAFF	TGCAGTGCATCGGAACCGAACACTGAAGCTTTCTTT	-	TRBV20-1	TRBJ1-1	few
CASIPRTSGNQETQYF	TGTGCCAGCATCCCTCGGACTAGCGGGAACCAAGAGACCCAGTACTTC	TRBD2	TRBV7-9	TRBJ2-5	-
CASRQTLAGTGDTQYF	TGTGCCAGCAGACAAACTCTAGCGGGGACAGGAGATACGCAGTATTTT	-	TRBV11-2	TRBJ2-3	few
CATSDYLRGQNIQYF	TGTGCCACCAGTGATTACCTCCGGGGCCAAAACATTCAGTACTTC	-	TRBV24-1	TRBJ2-4	many
CSVEDVRRDTQYF	TGCAGCGTTGAAGATGTGAGACGAGATACGCAGTATTTT	-	TRBV29-1	TRBJ2-3	many
CASSLGTDRVTDTQYF	TGTGCCAGCAGTTTAGGAACGGACAGGGTCACAGATACGCAGTATTTT	TRBD1	TRBV12-3/TRBV12-4	TRBJ2-3	-
CASSARTGGEHF	TGTGCCAGCAGTGCCCGGACAGGGGGCGAGCATTTT	TRBD1	TRBV6-1	TRBJ1-5	-
CASSEYASTDTQYF	TGTGCCAGCAGTGAATACGCCAGCACAGATACGCAGTATTTT	-	TRBV6-1	TRBJ2-3	-
CASSVAGGLNEQFF	TGTGCCAGCAGCGTAGCGGGGGGGTTGAATGAGCAGTTCTTC	TRBD2	TRBV9	TRBJ2-1	few
CASSLRGTLEETQYF	TGTGCCAGCAGCCTTCGGGGGACGTTGGAAGAGACCCAGTACTTC	-	TRBV11-2	TRBJ2-5	few
CASSLRQAGHEQYF	TGCGCCAGCAGCTTGCGCCAGGCGGGCCACGAGCAGTACTTC	-	TRBV5-1	TRBJ2-7	once
CASSTKREQYF	TGTGCCAGCAGTACTAAACGGGAGCAGTACTTC	-	TRBV6-5	TRBJ2-5	few
CSARETSGSTGELFF	TGCAGTGCTAGGGAAACTAGCGGGAGTACCGGGGAGCTGTTTTTT	TRBD2	TRBV20-1	TRBJ2-2	-
CATSRVTSGAYNEQFF	TGTGCCACCAGCAGAGTTACTAGCGGGGCTTACAATGAGCAGTTCTTC	TRBD2	TRBV15	TRBJ2-1	many
CASRKTTIYEQYF	TGTGCCAGCAGGAAGACAACAATCTACGAGCAGTACTTC	-	TRBV6-5	TRBJ2-7	-
CASSLEGLPSYEQYF	TGTGCCAGCAGCTTGGAGGGACTCCCCTCCTACGAGCAGTACTTC	-	TRBV5-6	TRBJ2-7	-
CASRPTGGWAVNEQFF	TGTGCCAGCAGACCCACAGGGGGGTGGGCAGTGAATGAGCAGTTCTTC	TRBD1	TRBV7-2	TRBJ2-1	many
CASSRTTPGQANNEQFF	TGTGCCAGCAGCCGCACAACCCCAGGACAGGCTAACAATGAGCAGTTCTTC	TRBD1	TRBV11-2	TRBJ2-1	many